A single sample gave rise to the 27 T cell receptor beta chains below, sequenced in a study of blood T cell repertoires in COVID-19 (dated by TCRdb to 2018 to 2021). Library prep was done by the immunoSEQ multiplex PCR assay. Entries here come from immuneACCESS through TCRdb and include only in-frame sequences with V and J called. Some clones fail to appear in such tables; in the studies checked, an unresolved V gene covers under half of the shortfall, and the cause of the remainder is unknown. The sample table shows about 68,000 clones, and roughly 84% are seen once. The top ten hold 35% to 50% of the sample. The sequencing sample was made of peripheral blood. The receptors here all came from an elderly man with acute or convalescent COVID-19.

In DNA, the CDR3 is TGCGCCAGCAGCTTGGGCGGGGGCAGCTCCTACGAGCAGTACTTC. Encoded protein: CASSLGGGSSYEQYF. The rearrangement links TRBV5-1 to TRBJ2-7; D perhaps matches TRBD2 (7 bases). The V and J ends lost 0 bases and 0 bases respectively, with 10 bases between them. This CDR3 is built from 15 residues. Per germline, CDR1 SGHRS and CDR2 YFSETQ.

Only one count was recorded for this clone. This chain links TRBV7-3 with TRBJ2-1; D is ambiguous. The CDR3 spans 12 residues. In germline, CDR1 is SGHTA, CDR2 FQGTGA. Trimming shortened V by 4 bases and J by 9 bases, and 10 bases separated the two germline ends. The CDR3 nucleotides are TGTGCCAGCAGCTCTAGATCCGGTGAGCAGTTCTTC. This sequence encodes CASSSRSGEQFF. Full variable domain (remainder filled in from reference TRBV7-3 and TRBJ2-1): GAGVSQTPSNKVTEKGKYVELRCDPISGHTALYWYRQSLGQGPEFLIYFQGTGAADDSGLPNDRFFAVRPEGSVSTLKIQRTERGDSAVYLCASSSRSGEQFFGPGTRLTVL.

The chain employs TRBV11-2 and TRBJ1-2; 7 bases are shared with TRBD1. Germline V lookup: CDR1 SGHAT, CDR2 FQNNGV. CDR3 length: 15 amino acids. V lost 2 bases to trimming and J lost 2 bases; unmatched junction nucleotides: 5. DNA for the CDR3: TGTGCCAGCAGCTTATATGACAGGGCGAACTATGGCTACACCTTC. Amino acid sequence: CASSLYDRANYGYTF.

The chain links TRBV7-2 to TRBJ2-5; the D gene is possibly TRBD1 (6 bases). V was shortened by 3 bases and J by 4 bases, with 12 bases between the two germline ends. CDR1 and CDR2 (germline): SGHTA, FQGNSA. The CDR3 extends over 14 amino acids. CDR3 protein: CASSFTGGPETQYF. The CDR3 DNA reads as TGTGCCAGCAGCTTCACTGGGGGCCCAGAGACCCAGTACTTC.

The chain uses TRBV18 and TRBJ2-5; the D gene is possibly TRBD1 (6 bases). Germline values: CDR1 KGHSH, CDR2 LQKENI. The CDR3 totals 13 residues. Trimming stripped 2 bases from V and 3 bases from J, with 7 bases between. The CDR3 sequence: CASSPRTEETQYF. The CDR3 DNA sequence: TGTGCCAGCTCACCAAGGACAGAAGAGACCCAGTACTTC.

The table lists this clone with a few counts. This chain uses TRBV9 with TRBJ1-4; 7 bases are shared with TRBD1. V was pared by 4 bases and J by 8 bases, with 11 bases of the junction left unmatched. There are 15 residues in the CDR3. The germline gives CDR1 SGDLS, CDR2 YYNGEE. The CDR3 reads CASSPRQGVREKLFF. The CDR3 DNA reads TGTGCCAGCAGCCCACGACAGGGCGTGAGGGAAAAACTGTTTTTT.

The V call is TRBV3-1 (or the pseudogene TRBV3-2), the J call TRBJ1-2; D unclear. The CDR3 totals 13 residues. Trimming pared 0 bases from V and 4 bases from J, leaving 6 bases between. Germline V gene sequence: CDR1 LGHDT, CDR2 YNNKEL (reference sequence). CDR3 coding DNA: TGTGCCAGCAGCCAAGAAACGGTCTATGGCTACACCTTC. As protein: CASSQETVYGYTF.

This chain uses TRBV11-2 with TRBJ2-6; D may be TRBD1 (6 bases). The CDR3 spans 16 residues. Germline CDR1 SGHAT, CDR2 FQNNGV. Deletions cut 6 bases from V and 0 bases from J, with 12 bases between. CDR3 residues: CASRTGPHSGANVLTF. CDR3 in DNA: TGTGCCAGCAGGACAGGTCCCCACTCTGGGGCCAACGTCCTGACTTTC.

CDR3 coding DNA: TGTGCCAGCAGCCTATACGCCAGCGGAGGGGGGGCCGGGGAGCTGTTTTTT. Its translation: CASSLYASGGGAGELFF. The V call is TRBV27, the J call TRBJ2-2; a weak D match, TRBD2 (7 bases). The CDR3 totals 17 residues. The germline gives CDR1 MNHEY, CDR2 SMNVEV (reference sequence). V was cut by 6 bases and J by 6 bases, with 23 bases left in between.

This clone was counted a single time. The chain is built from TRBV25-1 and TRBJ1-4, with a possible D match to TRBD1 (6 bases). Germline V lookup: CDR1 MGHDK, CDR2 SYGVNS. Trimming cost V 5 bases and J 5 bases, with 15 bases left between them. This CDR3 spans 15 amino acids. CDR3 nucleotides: TGTGCCAGCAGTCTAGCTGGGACAAGAAATGAAAAACTGTTTTTT. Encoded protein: CASSLAGTRNEKLFF.

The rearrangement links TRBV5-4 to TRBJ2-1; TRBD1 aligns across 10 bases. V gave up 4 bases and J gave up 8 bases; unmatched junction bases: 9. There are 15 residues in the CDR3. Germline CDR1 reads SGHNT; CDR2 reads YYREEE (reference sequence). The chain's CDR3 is CASSAGTGVMDEQFF. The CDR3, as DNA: TGTGCCAGCAGCGCCGGGACAGGGGTGATGGATGAGCAGTTCTTC.

CDR3 region: CAAGTSGRKDTQYF. CDR3 DNA: TGTGCCGCTGGGACTAGCGGGAGGAAGGATACGCAGTATTTT. This chain links TRBV19 with TRBJ2-3; 15 bases are a match to TRBD2. CDR3 length equals 14 residues. Germline lookup yields CDR1 LNHDA and CDR2 SQIVND (reference sequence). The ends lost 11 bases at V and 6 bases at J; junction bases unmatched: 6. The whole variable domain, remainder taken from reference TRBV19 and TRBJ2-3, is DGGITQSPKYLFRKEGQNVTLSCEQNLNHDAMYWYRQDPGQGLRLIYYSQIVNDFQKGDIAEGYSVSREKKESFPLTVTSAQKNPTAFYLCAAGTSGRKDTQYFGPGTRLTVL.

As DNA, the CDR3 is TGTGCCAGCAGCTTAGCCAAGACAGGGTCCTACCAAGAGACCCAGTACTTC. Translated, it gives CASSLAKTGSYQETQYF. The V and J genes are TRBV7-9 and TRBJ2-5; TRBD1 matches at 7 bases. The CDR3 spans 17 residues. J was trimmed by 0 bases and V by 0 bases; bases with no gene match: 7. Germline loops: CDR1 SEHNR, CDR2 FQNEAQ (reference sequence).

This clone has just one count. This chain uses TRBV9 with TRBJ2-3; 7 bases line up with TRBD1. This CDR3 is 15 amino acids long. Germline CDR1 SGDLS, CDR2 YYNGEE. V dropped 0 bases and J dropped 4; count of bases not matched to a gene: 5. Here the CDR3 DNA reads TGTGCCAGCAGCGTAGAACAGGGGTCCTCAGATACGCAGTATTTT. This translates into CASSVEQGSSDTQYF.

CDR3: CASTRTGDYNSPLHF. In DNA form, the CDR3 reads TGTGCCAGCACCCGGACAGGAGACTATAATTCACCCCTCCACTTT. The chain carries TRBV27 and TRBJ1-6, with 7 bases fitting TRBD1. The CDR3 sequence is 15 residues long. Germline CDR1 MNHEY, CDR2 SMNVEV (reference sequence). V shed 7 bases, J shed 3 bases, and the junction held 6 bases outside the gene matches.

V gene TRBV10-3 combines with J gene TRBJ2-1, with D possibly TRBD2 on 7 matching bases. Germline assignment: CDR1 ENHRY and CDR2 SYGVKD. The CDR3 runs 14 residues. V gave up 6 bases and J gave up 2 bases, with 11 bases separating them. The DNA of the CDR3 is TGTGCCATCAGCTCGGGGGGCCCCTACAATGAGCAGTTCTTC. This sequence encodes CAISSGGPYNEQFF.

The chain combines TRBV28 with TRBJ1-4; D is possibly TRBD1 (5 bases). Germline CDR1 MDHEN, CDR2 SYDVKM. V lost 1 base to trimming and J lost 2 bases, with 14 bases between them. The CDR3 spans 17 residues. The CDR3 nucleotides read TGTGCCAGCAGTTTATTCGGGGGGGTTGCGACTAATGAAAAACTGTTTTTT. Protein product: CASSLFGGVATNEKLFF.

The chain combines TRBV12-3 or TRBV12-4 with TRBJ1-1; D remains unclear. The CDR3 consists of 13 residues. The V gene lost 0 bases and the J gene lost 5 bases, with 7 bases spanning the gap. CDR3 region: CASSLAPGTEAFF. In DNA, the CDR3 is TGTGCCAGCAGTTTAGCGCCCGGGACTGAAGCTTTCTTT.

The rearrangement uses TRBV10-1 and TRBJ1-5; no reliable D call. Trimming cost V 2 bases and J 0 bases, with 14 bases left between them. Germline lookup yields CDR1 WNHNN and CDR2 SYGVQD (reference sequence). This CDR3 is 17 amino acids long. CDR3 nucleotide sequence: TGCGCCAGCAGTGAGGAGTTGGAGACGAGTAGCAATCAGCCCCAGCATTTT. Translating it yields CASSEELETSSNQPQHF.

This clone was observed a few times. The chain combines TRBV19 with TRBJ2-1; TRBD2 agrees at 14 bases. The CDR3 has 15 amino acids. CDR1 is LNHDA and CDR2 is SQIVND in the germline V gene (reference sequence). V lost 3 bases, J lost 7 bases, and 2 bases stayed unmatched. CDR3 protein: CASSMTSGGANEQFF. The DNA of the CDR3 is TGTGCCAGTAGTATGACTAGCGGGGGGGCGAATGAGCAGTTCTTC.

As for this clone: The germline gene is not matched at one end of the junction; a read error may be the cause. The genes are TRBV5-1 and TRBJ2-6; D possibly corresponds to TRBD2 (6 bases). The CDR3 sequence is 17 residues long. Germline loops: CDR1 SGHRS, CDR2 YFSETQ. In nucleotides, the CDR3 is TGCGCCAGCAGCTTTGCCGGGACTTTCTCTGGTGCCAACGTCCTGACTTTC. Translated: CASSFAGTFSGANVLTF. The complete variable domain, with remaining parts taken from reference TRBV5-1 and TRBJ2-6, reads KAGVTQTPRYLIKTRGQQVTLSCSPISGHRSVSWYQQTPGQGLQFLFEYFSETQRNKGNFPGRFSGRQFSNSRSEMNVSTLELGDSALYLCASSFAGTFSGANVLTFGAGSRLTVL.

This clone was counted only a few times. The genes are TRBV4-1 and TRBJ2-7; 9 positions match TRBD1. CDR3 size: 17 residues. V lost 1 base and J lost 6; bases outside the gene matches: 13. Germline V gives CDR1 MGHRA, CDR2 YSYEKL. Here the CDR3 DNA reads TGCGCCAGCAGCCAAGTAATTCAAGGGACAGGGAGAATCGAGCAGTACTTC. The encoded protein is CASSQVIQGTGRIEQYF.

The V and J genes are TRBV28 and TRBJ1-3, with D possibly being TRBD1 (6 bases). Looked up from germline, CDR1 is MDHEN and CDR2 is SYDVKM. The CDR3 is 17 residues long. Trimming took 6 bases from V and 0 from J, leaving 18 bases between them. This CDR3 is CASSLPTGSGSGNTIYF. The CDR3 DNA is TGTGCCAGCAGCCTACCTACAGGGTCTGGCTCTGGAAACACCATATATTTT.

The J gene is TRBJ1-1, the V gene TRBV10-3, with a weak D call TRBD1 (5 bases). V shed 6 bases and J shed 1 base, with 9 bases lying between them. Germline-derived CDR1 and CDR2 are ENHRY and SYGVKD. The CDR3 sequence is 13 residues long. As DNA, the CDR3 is TGTGCCATCAGCGACAGACCGAACACTGAAGCTTTCTTT. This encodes CAISDRPNTEAFF.

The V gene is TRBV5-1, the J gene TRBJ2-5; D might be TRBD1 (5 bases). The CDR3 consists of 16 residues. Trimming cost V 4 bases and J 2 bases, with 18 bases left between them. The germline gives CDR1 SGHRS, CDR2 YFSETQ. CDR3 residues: CASSPGPRQSQETQYF. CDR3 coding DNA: TGCGCCAGCAGCCCAGGACCAAGACAGTCACAAGAGACCCAGTACTTC.

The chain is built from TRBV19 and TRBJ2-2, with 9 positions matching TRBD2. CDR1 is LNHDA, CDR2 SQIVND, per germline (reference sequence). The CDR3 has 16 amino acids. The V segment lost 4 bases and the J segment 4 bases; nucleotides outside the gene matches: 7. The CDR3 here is CASSSGGAGGTGELFF. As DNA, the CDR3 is TGTGCCAGTAGTAGCGGGGGGGCAGGAGGCACCGGGGAGCTGTTTTTT.

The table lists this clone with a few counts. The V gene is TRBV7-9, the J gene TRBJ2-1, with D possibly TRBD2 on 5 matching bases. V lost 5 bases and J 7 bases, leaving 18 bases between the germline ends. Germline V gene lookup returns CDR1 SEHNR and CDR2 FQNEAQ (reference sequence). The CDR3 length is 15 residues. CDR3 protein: CASSPKIREGNEQFF. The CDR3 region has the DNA TGTGCCAGCAGCCCTAAAATTAGAGAGGGAAATGAGCAGTTCTTC.